This TCR beta chain emerged from a study of cytomegalovirus exposure and HLA in healthy donors. The CDR3 totals 11 residues. Germline loops: CDR1 DFQATT, CDR2 SNEGSKA (reference sequence). Here immunoSEQ multiplex PCR was the method, and the copy in TCRdb shows in-frame clones only, minus some. The sample holds tens of thousands of clones, around 82% seen once. The sample consisted of PBMCs. The chain has TRBV20-1 and TRBJ2-7, with unresolved D. This TCR derives from a woman between 18 and 29 years old in good health and CMV-seropositive. Here the CDR3 DNA reads TGCAGCGCCCGTGAGGACTACGAGCAGTACTTC. Its translation is CSAREDYEQYF.